Described below is a single TCR beta chain sequence and its context. Antigen specificity is unknown. The data were taken from a study of T cell responses to AZD1222 COVID-19 vaccine. In the study overall: Pooled samples include second doses given at about 4 or 12 weeks. Whole-study results and caveats: Without day 14 samples, only post-peak T cell repertoires were studied. Baseline antibody screening turned up just a handful of seropositive AZD1222 recipients.

Germline V gene lookup returns CDR1 GTSNPN and CDR2 SVGIG (reference sequence). This CDR3 has 13 residues. V was trimmed by 1 base and J by 8 bases, leaving 14 bases between them. This table comes from immunoSEQ multiplex PCR, and its TCRdb copy is limited to in-frame clones, with some not included. Of some 150,000 clones listed, 90% are singletons. The chain is built from TRBV30 and TRBJ1-2, with a tentative D call TRBD1 (6 bases). Material: peripheral blood, obtained on day 0 of AZD1222 vaccination. This TCR was sampled from an adult in good health. The CDR3 DNA reads TGTGCCTGGAGTGCTCGACAGGCGGGAGGCTACACCTTC. It is translated as CAWSARQAGGYTF.